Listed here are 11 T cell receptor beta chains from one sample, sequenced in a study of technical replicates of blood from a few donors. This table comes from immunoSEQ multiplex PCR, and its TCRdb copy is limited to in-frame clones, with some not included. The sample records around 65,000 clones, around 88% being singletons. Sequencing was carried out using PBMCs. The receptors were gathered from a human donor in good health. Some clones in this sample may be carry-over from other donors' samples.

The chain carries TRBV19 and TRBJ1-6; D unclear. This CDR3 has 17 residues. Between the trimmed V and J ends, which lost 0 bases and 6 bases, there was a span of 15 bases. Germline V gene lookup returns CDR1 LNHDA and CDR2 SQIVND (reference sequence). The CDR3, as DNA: TGTGCCAGTAGTATAGACTGGGTTGGACTAACTAATTCACCCCTCCACTTT. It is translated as CASSIDWVGLTNSPLHF.

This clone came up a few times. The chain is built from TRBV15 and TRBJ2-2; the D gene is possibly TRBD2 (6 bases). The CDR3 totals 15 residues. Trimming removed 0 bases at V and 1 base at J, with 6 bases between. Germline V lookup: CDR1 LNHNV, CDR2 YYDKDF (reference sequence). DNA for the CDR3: TGTGCCACCAGCAGAGAGGGGGGGAACACCGGGGAGCTGTTTTTT. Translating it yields CATSREGGNTGELFF. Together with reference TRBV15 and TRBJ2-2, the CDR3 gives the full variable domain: DAMVIQNPRYQVTQFGKPVTLSCSQTLNHNVMYWYQQKSSQAPKLLFHYYDKDFNNEADTPDNFQSRRPNTSFCFLDIRSPGLGDTAMYLCATSREGGNTGELFFGEGSRLTVL.

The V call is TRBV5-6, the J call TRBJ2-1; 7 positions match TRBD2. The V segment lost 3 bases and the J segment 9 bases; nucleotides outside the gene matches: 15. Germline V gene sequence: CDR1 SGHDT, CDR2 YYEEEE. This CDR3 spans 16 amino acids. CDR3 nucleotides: TGTGCCAGCAGCTCCCCGGGTATGTGGGGGGGAACTGAGCAGTTCTTC. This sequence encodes CASSSPGMWGGTEQFF.

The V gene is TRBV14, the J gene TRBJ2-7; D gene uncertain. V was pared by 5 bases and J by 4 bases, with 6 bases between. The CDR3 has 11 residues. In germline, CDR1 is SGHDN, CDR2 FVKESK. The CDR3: CASSYSYEQYF. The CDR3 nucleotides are TGTGCCAGCAGCTACTCTTACGAGCAGTACTTC.

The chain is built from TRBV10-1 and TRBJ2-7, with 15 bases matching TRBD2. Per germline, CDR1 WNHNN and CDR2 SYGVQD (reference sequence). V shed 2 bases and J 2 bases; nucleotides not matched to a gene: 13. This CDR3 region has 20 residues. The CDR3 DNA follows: TGCGCCAGCAGTGAGGGGGGGGGACTAGCGGGGGGCCATAAAACCTACGAGCAGTACTTC. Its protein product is CASSEGGGLAGGHKTYEQYF.

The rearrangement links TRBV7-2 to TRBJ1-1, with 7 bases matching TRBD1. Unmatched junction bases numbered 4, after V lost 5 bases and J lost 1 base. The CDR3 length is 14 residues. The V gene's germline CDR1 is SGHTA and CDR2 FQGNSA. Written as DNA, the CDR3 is TGTGCCAGCAGCCTACAGGGGCCGAACACTGAAGCTTTCTTT. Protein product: CASSLQGPNTEAFF.

In DNA, the CDR3 is TGTGCCAGCAGCTTAGCAGGAGGGGCCGACGAGCAGTACTTC. Amino acid sequence: CASSLAGGADEQYF. The genes are TRBV13 and TRBJ2-7, with D possibly TRBD2 on 6 matching bases. Germline V lookup: CDR1 PRHDT, CDR2 FYEKMQ (reference sequence). The CDR3 spans 14 residues. Between the trimmed V and J ends, which lost 1 base and 5 bases, there was a span of 12 bases.

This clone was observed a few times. CDR3: CASSLWGGTEAFF. The CDR3 bases are TGTGCCAGCAGCTTATGGGGAGGCACTGAAGCTTTCTTT. The chain employs TRBV5-4 and TRBJ1-1, with D hard to call. The germline V gene encodes CDR1 SGHNT and CDR2 YYREEE (reference sequence). Trimming stripped 2 bases from V and 4 bases from J, with 9 bases between. This CDR3 has 13 amino acids.

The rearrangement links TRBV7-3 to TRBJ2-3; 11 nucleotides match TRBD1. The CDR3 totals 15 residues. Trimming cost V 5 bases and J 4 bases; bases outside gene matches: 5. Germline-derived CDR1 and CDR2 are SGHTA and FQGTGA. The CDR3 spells CASSLRTGGPDTQYF. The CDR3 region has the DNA TGTGCCAGCAGCCTTAGGACAGGGGGCCCAGATACGCAGTATTTT.

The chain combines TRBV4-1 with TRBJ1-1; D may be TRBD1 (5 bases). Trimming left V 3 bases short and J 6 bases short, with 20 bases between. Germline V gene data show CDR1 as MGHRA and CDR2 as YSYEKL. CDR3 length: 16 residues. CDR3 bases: TGCGCCAGCAGCCACGGATTCGACAGCCTGACGGCTGAAGCTTTCTTT. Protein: CASSHGFDSLTAEAFF.

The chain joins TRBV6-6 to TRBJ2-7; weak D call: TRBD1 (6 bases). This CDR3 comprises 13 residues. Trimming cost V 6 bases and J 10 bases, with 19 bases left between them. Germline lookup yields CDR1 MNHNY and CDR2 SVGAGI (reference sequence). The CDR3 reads CASSPRRQGPQYF. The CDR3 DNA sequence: TGTGCCAGCAGCCCCCGTCGGCAGGGGCCCCAGTACTTC.